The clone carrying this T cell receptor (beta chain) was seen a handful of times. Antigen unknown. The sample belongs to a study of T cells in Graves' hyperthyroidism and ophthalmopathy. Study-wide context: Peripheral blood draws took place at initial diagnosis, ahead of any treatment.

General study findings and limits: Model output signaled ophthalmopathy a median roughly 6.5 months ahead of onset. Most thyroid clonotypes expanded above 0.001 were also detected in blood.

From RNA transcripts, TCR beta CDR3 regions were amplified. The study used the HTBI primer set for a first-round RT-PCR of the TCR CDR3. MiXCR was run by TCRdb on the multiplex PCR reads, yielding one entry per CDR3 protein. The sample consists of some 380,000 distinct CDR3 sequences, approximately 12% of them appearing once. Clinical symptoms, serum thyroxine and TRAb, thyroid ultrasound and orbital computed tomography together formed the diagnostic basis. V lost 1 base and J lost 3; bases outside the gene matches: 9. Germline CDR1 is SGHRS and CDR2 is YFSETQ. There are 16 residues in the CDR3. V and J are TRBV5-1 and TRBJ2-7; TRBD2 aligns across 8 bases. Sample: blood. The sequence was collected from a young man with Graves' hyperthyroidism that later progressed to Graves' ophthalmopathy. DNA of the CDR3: TGCGCCAGCAGCTTGACCGGGGGGGACTACTACTACGAGCAGTACTTC. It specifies CASSLTGGDYYYEQYF.